Each of the 10 T cell receptor beta chains below was sequenced from the same sample in a study of cytomegalovirus exposure and HLA in healthy donors. In the PCR, 60 Vbeta and 13 Jbeta primers were used. Using immunoSEQ multiplex PCR, the repertoire was profiled, and TCRdb retains in-frame clones only, with some absent. The table has tens of thousands of clones, roughly 80% seen once. Sample: PBMCs. Source of these receptors: a woman aged 45-60 years in good health and CMV-seropositive.

The rearrangement joins TRBV6-1 to TRBJ1-3; D possibly corresponds to TRBD1 (5 bases). Per germline, CDR1 MNHNS and CDR2 SASEGT. V lost 0 bases, J lost 2 bases, and 11 bases lay in between. There are 16 residues in the CDR3. CDR3 region: CASSEAGRAPGNTIYF. CDR3 in DNA: TGTGCCAGCAGTGAAGCGGGCAGGGCCCCTGGAAACACCATATATTTT.

The chain joins TRBV9 to TRBJ2-6; tentative D call: TRBD1 (6 bases). There are 17 residues in the CDR3. In germline, CDR1 is SGDLS, CDR2 YYNGEE. V lost 4 bases, J lost 1 base, and 15 bases lay in between. The CDR3 is CASSREGRGSGANVLTF. In DNA, the CDR3 is TGTGCCAGCAGCCGAGAGGGAAGGGGGTCTGGGGCCAACGTCCTGACTTTC. Full variable domain (rest looked up from reference TRBV9 and TRBJ2-6): DSGVTQTPKHLITATGQRVTLRCSPRSGDLSVYWYQQSLDQGLQFLIQYYNGEERAKGNILERFSAQQFPDLHSELNLSSLELGDSALYFCASSREGRGSGANVLTFGAGSRLTVL.

V and J are TRBV5-6 and TRBJ1-3, with D possibly being TRBD1 (5 bases). The ends were cut back, 0 bases at V and 0 bases at J, with 16 bases in the middle. This CDR3 has 18 residues. Germline loops: CDR1 SGHDT, CDR2 YYEEEE. CDR3 residues: CASSLGPGSRVSGNTIYF. The CDR3 DNA is TGTGCCAGCAGCTTGGGCCCAGGGTCGCGTGTCTCTGGAAACACCATATATTTT.

The chain employs TRBV10-3 and TRBJ1-5, with 8 bases identical to TRBD1. Germline V gene lookup returns CDR1 ENHRY and CDR2 SYGVKD. V was pared by 5 bases and J by 6 bases, with 6 bases of the junction left unmatched. The CDR3 is made up of 14 amino acids. Here the CDR3 DNA reads TGTGCCATCAGTCCAGACAGGGGTCGTCAGCCCCAGCATTTT. Its protein is CAISPDRGRQPQHF.

This clone was seen only a few times. The chain joins TRBV11-3 to TRBJ2-5; TRBD2 is a possible D gene (7 bases). CDR3 length: 14 residues. Germline V lookup: CDR1 SGHNT, CDR2 YENEEA. With 1 base removed from V and 5 bases from J, the gap between germline ends came to 11 bases. The CDR3 spells CASSLGGGGETQYF. DNA of the CDR3: TGTGCCAGCAGCTTAGGGGGAGGGGGGGAGACCCAGTACTTC.

The V and J genes are TRBV11-2 and TRBJ2-1; 11 nucleotides line up with TRBD1. The V gene's germline CDR1 is SGHAT and CDR2 FQNNGV. There are 15 residues in the CDR3. Trimming cost V 5 bases and J 1 base; bases outside gene matches: 1. For the CDR3, the DNA is TGTGCCAGCAGCCGGGACAGGGGGTCCTACAATGAGCAGTTCTTC. Amino acids: CASSRDRGSYNEQFF.

The gene calls are TRBV27 and TRBJ2-1, with a possible D match to TRBD1 (6 bases). V lost 5 bases and J 2 bases, leaving 16 bases between the germline ends. Germline assignment: CDR1 MNHEY and CDR2 SMNVEV (reference sequence). The CDR3 length is 16 residues. CDR3: CASSPGAVWTYNEQFF. The CDR3, as DNA: TGTGCCAGCAGTCCAGGGGCCGTGTGGACCTACAATGAGCAGTTCTTC.

This chain uses TRBV5-1 with TRBJ2-5, with 9 bases identical to TRBD2. The CDR3 runs 16 residues. Germline V gives CDR1 SGHRS, CDR2 YFSETQ. Trimming removed 0 bases from V and 3 bases from J; junction bases left unmatched: 6. The CDR3: CASSLAPRLAEETQYF. The CDR3 bases are TGCGCCAGCAGCTTGGCCCCCCGACTAGCGGAAGAGACCCAGTACTTC.

The chain uses TRBV21-1 and TRBJ1-1; TRBD1 is the table's D call and was not checked against the DNA. TRBV21-1 represents a pseudogene. This CDR3 is built from 16 residues. The CDR3 sequence: CASSNFGQGRRTEAFF. Written as DNA, the CDR3 is TGTGCCAGCAGCAATTTTGGACAGGGGAGGAGAACTGAAGCTTTCTTT.

This clone was observed a handful of times. The chain recombines TRBV21-1 with TRBJ1-2. TRBV21-1 is assigned pseudogene status. The CDR3 runs to 18 residues. The CDR3 loop reads CASSKRGGNQEGGGGYTF. Here the CDR3 DNA reads TGTGCCAGCAGCAAAAGGGGAGGGAACCAGGAGGGTGGTGGTGGCTACACCTTC.